The 2 T cell receptor beta chains below all came from one sample that was sequenced in a study of Graves' ophthalmopathy and Graves' hyperthyroidism. For repertoire sequencing, the TCR beta CDR3 regions were amplified from RNA transcripts. Investigators did first-round RT-PCR with HTBI primers, then second-round multiplex PCR. MiXCR was run by TCRdb on the multiplex PCR reads, yielding one entry per CDR3 protein. The data contain approximately 160,000 distinct CDR3 sequences, less than 45% of them singletons. What was sequenced was peripheral blood. The receptor set was obtained from a woman aged 40 to 50 with Graves' ophthalmopathy.

The chain employs TRBV29-1 and TRBJ2-7; a possible D gene is TRBD1 (6 bases). The CDR3 contains 13 residues. CDR1 and CDR2 (germline): SQVTM, ANQGSEA. Trimming stripped 3 bases from V and 0 bases from J, with 9 bases between. The CDR3 bases are TGCAGCGTTGAGGACAGCTTCTCCTACGAGCAGTACTTC. Translated, it gives CSVEDSFSYEQYF.

This chain uses TRBV6-2 or TRBV6-3 with TRBJ1-5; D uncertain. The ends were cut back, 7 bases at V and 7 bases at J, with 11 bases in the middle. The CDR3 loop spans 12 amino acids. The germline CDR1 and CDR2 sequences are MNHEY and SVGEGT. CDR3 coding DNA: TGTGCCAGCAAGGATCCCGGACAGCCCCAGCATTTT. Protein product: CASKDPGQPQHF.